This T cell receptor beta chain was recorded in a study of T-cell reconstitution after alpha-beta-depleted transplantation in children. V was shortened by 7 bases and J by 6 bases, with 15 bases between the two germline ends. CDR3 length: 13 amino acids. Germline CDR1 is SGHRS and CDR2 is YFSETQ. The table lists this clonotype with many counts. Preparation of the TCRbeta library was carried out with unique molecular identifiers. Using its own MiXCR run on the PCR reads, TCRdb lists one record per CDR3 protein. The sample records approximately 83,000 distinct CDR3 sequences, 7.5% to 9.5% being singletons.

The TCR was taken from a human donor who donated a stem cell graft to a child with congenital amegakaryocytic thrombocytopenia. The genes are TRBV5-1 and TRBJ2-3, with D uncertain. The input for sequencing was PBMCs from the stem cell graft donor, taken from the stem cell graft. CDR3 bases: TGCGCCAGCGCGGAAGAACCCACCGATACGCAGTATTTT. The encoded protein is CASAEEPTDTQYF.